Presented here are 32 T cell receptor beta chains from one specimen sequenced in a study of cytomegalovirus exposure and HLA in healthy donors. 13 Jbeta primers and 60 Vbeta primers were used for the PCR. Here immunoSEQ multiplex PCR was the method, and the copy in TCRdb shows in-frame clones only, minus some. The profile shows about 81,000 clones, 80% to 90% of them singletons. The sample comprised PBMCs. These receptor sequences come from a man aged 18 to 35 in good health and CMV-seronegative.

The genes are TRBV28 and TRBJ2-7; D unclear. Trimming left V 3 bases short and J 4 bases short, with 10 bases between. This CDR3 spans 13 amino acids. Germline V lookup: CDR1 MDHEN, CDR2 SYDVKM. The CDR3 nucleotides are TGTGCCAGCAGTTTGGGCCCTACTTACGAGCAGTACTTC. The encoded protein is CASSLGPTYEQYF. Full variable domain (outside the CDR3, taken from reference TRBV28 and TRBJ2-7): DVKVTQSSRYLVKRTGEKVFLECVQDMDHENMFWYRQDPGLGLRLIYFSYDVKMKEKGDIPEGYSVSREKKERFSLILESASTNQTSMYLCASSLGPTYEQYFGPGTRLTVT.

The chain recombines TRBV27 with TRBJ2-1; no definite D call. Germline CDR1 MNHEY, CDR2 SMNVEV (reference sequence). This CDR3 has 17 amino acids. The ends were cut back, 2 bases at V and 4 bases at J, with 18 bases in the middle. CDR3 region: CASSLRDSAIGYNEQFF. CDR3 in DNA: TGTGCCAGCAGTTTACGCGACTCGGCTATCGGGTACAATGAGCAGTTCTTC.

This chain connects TRBV10-3 to TRBJ1-2, with 7 bases lining up with TRBD1. CDR1 is ENHRY and CDR2 is SYGVKD in the germline V gene. V shed 4 bases, J shed 4 bases, and the junction held 6 bases outside the gene matches. This CDR3 region has 14 residues. This chain's CDR3 is CAISAGGDGYGYTF. DNA of the CDR3: TGTGCCATCAGTGCAGGGGGTGACGGCTATGGCTACACCTTC.

The chain carries TRBV28 and TRBJ2-2, with 8 bases matching TRBD1. The V gene end was trimmed by 6 bases and the J gene end by 7 bases; junction bases not matched to a gene: 4. The CDR3 is made up of 13 amino acids. The germline gives CDR1 MDHEN, CDR2 SYDVKM. CDR3 sequence (DNA): TGTGCCAGCAGACAGGGGGATATCGGGGAGCTGTTTTTT. It yields the protein CASRQGDIGELFF.

The chain is built from TRBV28 and TRBJ1-2, with 7 bases matching TRBD1. This CDR3 has 14 amino acids. CDR1 and CDR2 (germline): MDHEN, SYDVKM. J was trimmed by 6 bases and V by 3 bases; bases with no gene match: 7. The CDR3 protein is CASSLLVQGDGYTF. The CDR3 DNA follows: TGTGCCAGCAGTTTGTTGGTTCAGGGGGATGGCTACACCTTC.

V usage is TRBV5-4 and J usage is TRBJ1-3; D gene unclear. CDR1 is SGHNT and CDR2 is YYREEE in the germline V gene (reference sequence). Deletions cut 6 bases from V and 7 bases from J, with 14 bases between. The CDR3 is 13 residues long. The DNA for the CDR3 is TGTGCCAGCACCATATACAGTTCGAACACCATATATTTT. This gives the protein CASTIYSSNTIYF.

Details on this clone: Mismatch with germline at one junction end may stem from a read error. V gene TRBV15 combines with J gene TRBJ2-1, with 10 bases fitting TRBD1. The CDR3 contains 15 residues. The germline CDR1 and CDR2 sequences are LNHNV and YYDKDF (reference sequence). CDR3 protein: CATSRGQGEWNEQFF. CDR3 in DNA: TGTGCCACCAGTAGAGGACAGGGGGAGTGGAATGAGCAGTTCTTC.

The chain employs TRBV6-1 and TRBJ2-7; TRBD2 matches at 8 bases. The CDR3 is 15 amino acids. In germline, CDR1 is MNHNS, CDR2 SASEGT. The trim removed 2 bases at V and 5 bases at J, leaving 8 bases unmatched. The CDR3 sequence: CASSEWGLGGNEQYF. The CDR3 DNA follows: TGTGCCAGCAGTGAATGGGGACTAGGCGGGAACGAGCAGTACTTC.

CDR3 in amino acids: CASSINVLRDPLRREQFF. In DNA, the CDR3 is TGTGCCAGTAGTATAAACGTACTCCGGGATCCCCTCCGTCGAGAGCAGTTCTTC. The rearrangement links TRBV19 to TRBJ2-1, with D perhaps TRBD2 (5 bases). With 2 bases removed from V and 10 bases from J, the gap between germline ends came to 27 bases. The CDR3 loop spans 18 amino acids. CDR1 is LNHDA and CDR2 is SQIVND in the germline V gene (reference sequence). Based on the CDR3 plus reference TRBV19 and TRBJ2-1, the full variable domain is DGGITQSPKYLFRKEGQNVTLSCEQNLNHDAMYWYRQDPGQGLRLIYYSQIVNDFQKGDIAEGYSVSREKKESFPLTVTSAQKNPTAFYLCASSINVLRDPLRREQFFGPGTRLTVL.

J is TRBJ2-1 and V is TRBV6-1; 11 bases align to TRBD2. CDR1 is MNHNS, CDR2 SASEGT, per germline. CDR3 length: 13 amino acids. The trim removed 7 bases at V and 7 bases at J, leaving 3 bases unmatched. The CDR3, as DNA: TGTGCCAGCAAACTAGCGGGAGTAAATGAGCAGTTCTTC. Its translation is CASKLAGVNEQFF.

Concerning this clone itself: Compared with germline, one end of the junction differs, possibly owing to a read error. J is TRBJ2-3 and V is TRBV7-9; 7 nucleotides agree with TRBD2. This CDR3 comprises 15 residues. Germline V gives CDR1 SEHNR, CDR2 FQNEAQ (reference sequence). CDR3 residues: CASNGGGNSTYTQYF. CDR3 in DNA: TGTGCCAGCAACGGGGGAGGGAATAGCACATATACGCAGTATTTT.

The genes are TRBV27 and TRBJ2-1; D gene uncertain. Germline CDR1 is MNHEY and CDR2 is SMNVEV (reference sequence). V shed 8 bases and J shed 5 bases, with 16 bases lying between them. The CDR3 covers 14 residues. CDR3 bases: TGTGCCAGCTTCGGTAGCCTAGGAAACAATGAGCAGTTCTTC. Protein sequence: CASFGSLGNNEQFF.

This chain links TRBV27 with TRBJ2-7; 8 bases are shared with TRBD2. This CDR3 region has 14 residues. Germline CDR1 and CDR2: MNHEY and SMNVEV (reference sequence). This CDR3 reads CPKVRGRSAYEQYF. DNA of the CDR3: TGTCCGAAAGTGCGCGGGAGGAGCGCCTACGAGCAGTACTTC.

The V and J genes are TRBV19 and TRBJ1-1; D is possibly TRBD1 (5 bases). Germline V lookup: CDR1 LNHDA, CDR2 SQIVND (reference sequence). The CDR3 runs to 13 residues. The V and J ends lost 8 bases and 4 bases respectively, with 14 bases between them. This chain's CDR3 is CASSGFGGTEAFF. In DNA form, the CDR3 reads TGTGCCAGTTCAGGGTTCGGGGGCACTGAAGCTTTCTTT.

The rearrangement links TRBV6-1 to TRBJ2-1; possible D gene TRBD1, 6 bases. Germline V gene sequence: CDR1 MNHNS, CDR2 SASEGT. Trimming stripped 1 base from V and 4 bases from J, with 8 bases between. CDR3 size: 14 residues. The CDR3 is CASSEEGEYNEQFF. In nucleotides, the CDR3 is TGTGCCAGCAGTGAAGAGGGGGAGTACAATGAGCAGTTCTTC.

The rearrangement joins TRBV29-1 to TRBJ2-7, with 12 bases aligning to TRBD1. This CDR3 contains 18 residues. Per the germline V gene, CDR1 is SQVTM and CDR2 is ANQGSEA. After removal of 2 bases from V and 7 bases from J, the junction contained 18 bases not matched to a gene. The CDR3 sequence: CSVEYKKGGTGGRSEQYF. The CDR3 DNA reads as TGCAGCGTTGAATACAAAAAGGGAGGGACAGGGGGCCGGAGTGAGCAGTACTTC.

This clone showed up just once. The CDR3 loop reads CASSLGTVNDEQYF. The CDR3 bases are TGTGCCAGCAGCTTAGGGACAGTGAATGACGAGCAGTACTTC. This chain links TRBV7-2 with TRBJ2-7; D may be TRBD1 (6 bases). V was cut by 1 base and J by 5 bases, with 12 bases left in between. Germline CDR1 and CDR2: SGHTA and FQGNSA. The CDR3 runs to 14 residues.

This sequence joins TRBV9 and TRBJ2-7; TRBD1 matches at 8 bases. The CDR3 covers 12 residues. From germline, CDR1 is SGDLS and CDR2 YYNGEE. Losses at the gene ends were 8 bases for V and 4 bases for J; bases not matched to a gene: 5. The CDR3 loop reads CASQGAGYEQYF. The CDR3, as DNA: TGTGCCAGTCAGGGGGCCGGGTACGAGCAGTACTTC.

The V and J genes are TRBV30 and TRBJ2-3; 10 bases are shared with TRBD2. The V gene end was trimmed by 4 bases and the J gene end by 5 bases; junction bases not matched to a gene: 3. Germline CDR1 reads GTSNPN; CDR2 reads SVGIG (reference sequence). The CDR3 totals 13 residues. This chain's CDR3 is CAWTSSGGDTQYF. For the CDR3, the DNA is TGTGCCTGGACCTCTAGCGGGGGAGATACGCAGTATTTT.

V gene TRBV7-2 combines with J gene TRBJ1-3, with D perhaps TRBD1 (5 bases). With 3 bases removed from V and 1 base from J, the gap between germline ends came to 7 bases. Germline values: CDR1 SGHTA, CDR2 FQGNSA. The CDR3 consists of 14 residues. CDR3 loop: CASSFGGSGNTIYF. The CDR3 DNA reads as TGTGCCAGCAGCTTCGGGGGGTCTGGAAACACCATATATTTT.

This rearrangement joins TRBV7-2 to TRBJ2-1; D gene uncertain. Trimming left V 5 bases short and J 6 bases short, with 2 bases between. Germline V gives CDR1 SGHTA, CDR2 FQGNSA. CDR3 size: 10 residues. The CDR3 sequence is CASSRNEQFF. In DNA form, the CDR3 reads TGTGCCAGCAGCCGCAATGAGCAGTTCTTC.

The chain joins TRBV28 to TRBJ1-1; D unclear. Between the trimmed V and J ends, which lost 6 bases and 3 bases, there was a span of 8 bases. This CDR3 contains 12 residues. From germline, CDR1 is MDHEN and CDR2 SYDVKM. The CDR3 region is CASSLVDTEAFF. DNA for the CDR3: TGTGCCAGCAGCCTCGTCGACACTGAAGCTTTCTTT.

The genes are TRBV6-4 and TRBJ1-5; TRBD1 is a possible D gene (6 bases). With 3 bases removed from V and 2 bases from J, the gap between germline ends came to 17 bases. CDR1 is MRHNA, CDR2 SNTAGT, per germline. The CDR3 spans 17 residues. The CDR3 DNA reads TGTGCCAGCAGTGAAATTCAGGGGATCATTGGCAATCAGCCCCAGCATTTT. Translation gives CASSEIQGIIGNQPQHF.

The rearrangement joins TRBV18 to TRBJ2-1; no reliable D call. V gave up 2 bases and J gave up 5 bases, with 4 bases separating them. Germline V CDR1 and CDR2: KGHSH, LQKENI. The CDR3 has 12 residues. CDR3: CASSPTDNEQFF. The CDR3 nucleotides read TGTGCCAGCTCACCAACAGACAATGAGCAGTTCTTC. Combining the CDR3 with reference TRBV18 and TRBJ2-1 gives the whole variable domain NAGVMQNPRHLVRRRGQEARLRCSPMKGHSHVYWYRQLPEEGLKFMVYLQKENIIDESGMPKERFSAEFPKEGPSILRIQQVVRGDSAAYFCASSPTDNEQFFGPGTRLTVL.

This sequence joins TRBV5-1 and TRBJ2-5, with TRBD2 identical over 13 bases. TRBJ2-7 explains the end of the DNA better; the J call may be wrong. The length of the CDR3 is 15 residues. Germline CDR1 SGHRS, CDR2 YFSETQ. The CDR3 DNA follows: TGCGCCAGCAGCCTACTAGCGGGAGGGTCCGGCGAGCAGTACTTC. Residues: CASSLLAGGSGEQYF.

This chain uses TRBV5-1 with TRBJ2-3; 7 nucleotides match TRBD2. The CDR3 extends over 16 amino acids. Germline values: CDR1 SGHRS, CDR2 YFSETQ. V shed 0 bases, J shed 0 bases, and the junction held 4 bases outside the gene matches. The CDR3 DNA reads as TGCGCCAGCAGCTTGGCCGGGGGGACCAGCACAGATACGCAGTATTTT. It is translated as CASSLAGGTSTDTQYF. Full variable domain (remainder filled in from reference TRBV5-1 and TRBJ2-3): KAGVTQTPRYLIKTRGQQVTLSCSPISGHRSVSWYQQTPGQGLQFLFEYFSETQRNKGNFPGRFSGRQFSNSRSEMNVSTLELGDSALYLCASSLAGGTSTDTQYFGPGTRLTVL.

This clone was recorded only once. The chain joins TRBV7-9 to TRBJ2-7; TRBD1 agrees at 9 bases. CDR3 length equals 15 residues. The V segment lost 4 bases and the J segment 3 bases; nucleotides outside the gene matches: 7. Per the germline V gene, CDR1 is SEHNR and CDR2 is FQNEAQ (reference sequence). The CDR3 protein is CASSSPGTGIYEQYF. In DNA form, the CDR3 reads TGTGCCAGCAGCTCCCCCGGGACAGGGATCTACGAGCAGTACTTC.

This clone turned up a few times. V usage is TRBV30 and J usage is TRBJ2-1; D ambiguous. CDR1 and CDR2 from the germline V gene are GTSNPN and SVGIG (reference sequence). The CDR3 consists of 16 residues. Trimming pared 3 bases from V and 4 bases from J, leaving 19 bases between. The CDR3 bases are TGTGCCTGGAGATCAACTGAAGTCCCACCTTACAATGAGCAGTTCTTC. Its translation is CAWRSTEVPPYNEQFF.

Here the CDR3 reads CASSVSGNTGELFF. DNA of the CDR3: TGTGCCAGCAGTGTCAGCGGCAACACCGGGGAGCTGTTTTTT. The chain recombines TRBV6-5 with TRBJ2-2, with D maybe TRBD2 (5 bases). Trimming pared 5 bases from V and 2 bases from J, leaving 9 bases between. The CDR3 is 14 amino acids. Germline V gives CDR1 MNHEY, CDR2 SVGAGI.

The chain carries TRBV28 and TRBJ2-7; possibly TRBD1 for D (6 bases). The CDR3 contains 12 residues. Germline V gives CDR1 MDHEN, CDR2 SYDVKM. V shed 4 bases and J shed 7 bases, with 11 bases lying between them. This CDR3 is CASSSWTVEQYF. CDR3 coding DNA: TGTGCCAGCAGTTCCTGGACAGTGGAGCAGTACTTC.

The genes are TRBV29-1 and TRBJ2-7, with D perhaps matching TRBD1 (5 bases). The CDR3 contains 12 residues. Trimming took off 4 bases at V and 2 bases at J, with 9 bases between the two ends. Germline CDR1 reads SQVTM; CDR2 reads ANQGSEA. The CDR3 DNA reads as TGCAGCGTTGTAGGGGCAGCCTACGAGCAGTACTTC. This translates into CSVVGAAYEQYF.

This chain uses TRBV4-2 with TRBJ1-1, with a possible D match to TRBD1 (5 bases). V was pared by 3 bases and J by 5 bases, with 13 bases between. The CDR3 consists of 14 residues. CDR1 is LGHNA and CDR2 is YNFKEQ in the germline V gene. The CDR3 bases are TGTGCCAGCAGCCAGAGGGGTGCGGGAACTGAAGCTTTCTTT. Protein product: CASSQRGAGTEAFF.